The T cell receptor (beta chain) described here comes from a study of T cells in Graves' hyperthyroidism and ophthalmopathy. Study-level findings and limits: Blood also showed most of the thyroid clonotypes that were expanded above 0.001.

Per germline, CDR1 LNHDA and CDR2 SQIVND (reference sequence). This CDR3 has 12 residues. Amplification of TCR beta CDR3 regions was performed using RNA transcripts as template. During a first-round RT-PCR of the TCR CDR3, the HTBI primer set was used. From the multiplex PCR reads, TCRdb called clonotypes with MiXCR, one entry per CDR3 protein. The data show fewer than 350,000 distinct CDR3 sequences, with around a fifth seen just once and over 45% held by the top ten. This clonotype was recorded a few times. Its antigen remains unidentified. At one boundary the junction diverges from the germline segment, which might be a read error. Patients counted as stable if ophthalmopathy did not develop within 18 months. Newly diagnosed hyperthyroidism, duration under 2 months, in patients aged 18 to 65. Pregnant or lactating patients were excluded, as were those with uncontrolled infection or other autoimmune disease.

The sample taken for sequencing was blood. This rearrangement joins TRBV19 to TRBJ1-1; 8 nucleotides line up with TRBD1. This clonotype was sampled from a woman aged 45 to 65 with Graves' hyperthyroidism. The CDR3 DNA follows: TGTGCAAGTAGGCTGGGACAGGTTGAAGCTTTCTTT. Translating gives CASRLGQVEAFF. Together with reference TRBV19 and TRBJ1-1, the CDR3 gives the full variable domain: DGGITQSPKYLFRKEGQNVTLSCEQNLNHDAMYWYRQDPGQGLRLIYYSQIVNDFQKGDIAEGYSVSREKKESFPLTVTSAQKNPTAFYLCASRLGQVEAFFGQGTRLTVV.